What follows are 25 T cell receptor beta chains derived from one specimen sequenced in a study of blood T cells in healthy people across ages. A second roughly 7 to 11 cycle PCR used barcoded and J-beta primers. TCRdb processed the 5' RACE reads anew with MiXCR; each CDR3 protein has one entry. The sample has about 640,000 distinct CDR3 sequences, 58% seen once. Sequenced: blood. The origin of the receptors is a man aged 55 to 70 in good health.

In this sample, this clonotype turned up once. The gene calls are TRBV9 and TRBJ1-2; D not certain. V lost 4 bases to trimming and J lost 3 bases, with 13 bases between them. CDR3 size: 14 residues. The germline V gene has CDR1 SGDLS and CDR2 YYNGEE. This CDR3 reads CASSRDNVDYGYTF. CDR3 DNA: TGTGCCAGCAGCCGAGACAATGTGGACTATGGCTACACCTTC.

The rearrangement joins TRBV10-3 to TRBJ2-2, with TRBD2 matching 9 bases. The CDR3 extends over 16 amino acids. The ends lost 6 bases at V and 2 bases at J; junction bases unmatched: 7. The germline V gene encodes CDR1 ENHRY and CDR2 SYGVKD. CDR3 amino acids: CAIRGGLAGNTGELFF. The CDR3 DNA sequence: TGTGCCATCAGAGGCGGGCTAGCGGGAAACACCGGGGAGCTGTTTTTT.

This chain uses TRBV6-6 with TRBJ1-2; D might be TRBD1 (5 bases). V lost 4 bases, J lost 9 bases, and 12 bases lay in between. The length of the CDR3 is 12 residues. Germline values: CDR1 MNHNY, CDR2 SVGAGI (reference sequence). CDR3 sequence: CASSFPRDRYTF. In nucleotides, the CDR3 is TGTGCCAGCAGTTTCCCCAGGGATCGCTACACCTTC.

The chain employs TRBV4-1 and TRBJ2-3; D not certain. V was shortened by 0 bases and J by 5 bases, with 9 bases between the two germline ends. Per the germline V gene, CDR1 is MGHRA and CDR2 is YSYEKL. The CDR3 length is 14 residues. CDR3 DNA sequence: TGCGCCAGCAGCCAAGAGGTATTGAAAGATACGCAGTATTTT. It specifies CASSQEVLKDTQYF.

CDR3 in DNA: TGTGCCAGCAGCTTAGGTGTTCAGGGGCAGGGTGAGCAGTTCTTC. Residues: CASSLGVQGQGEQFF. The chain recombines TRBV7-2 with TRBJ2-1; D is possibly TRBD1 (6 bases). Per germline, CDR1 SGHTA and CDR2 FQGNSA. The CDR3 is made up of 15 amino acids. V was pared by 1 base and J by 9 bases, with 16 bases between. The full variable domain, its missing parts supplied by reference TRBV7-2 and TRBJ2-1, is GAGVSQSPSNKVTEKGKDVELRCDPISGHTALYWYRQSLGQGLEFLIYFQGNSAPDKSGLPSDRFSAERTGGSVSTLTIQRTQQEDSAVYLCASSLGVQGQGEQFFGPGTRLTVL.

This clonotype was seen only once. The chain uses TRBV4-1 and TRBJ2-3, with D possibly being TRBD2 (6 bases). This CDR3 comprises 15 residues. From germline, CDR1 is MGHRA and CDR2 YSYEKL. V was shortened by 0 bases and J by 5 bases, with 12 bases between the two germline ends. The CDR3 reads CASSQDSPSEDTQYF. Here the CDR3 DNA reads TGCGCCAGCAGCCAAGATTCCCCTAGCGAAGATACGCAGTATTTT.

CDR3 DNA: TGCGCCAGCAGTCCGGGGCGGGGGGAGACAGATACGCAGTATTTT. Residues: CASSPGRGETDTQYF. The chain joins TRBV5-1 to TRBJ2-3, with 8 bases lining up with TRBD2. The J segment lost 3 bases and the V segment lost 5 bases, leaving 8 bases of the junction unmatched. CDR3 length: 15 amino acids. Germline V gives CDR1 SGHRS, CDR2 YFSETQ.

This chain uses TRBV28 with TRBJ2-7; the D is unclear. Looked up from germline, CDR1 is MDHEN and CDR2 is SYDVKM. V was cut by 2 bases and J by 2 bases, with 7 bases left in between. CDR3 size: 13 residues. The CDR3 DNA is TGTGCCAGCAGTTTAAACGGAGCCTACGAGCAGTACTTC. Translating gives CASSLNGAYEQYF.

The chain is built from TRBV20-1 and TRBJ2-1; no clear D gene. Per the germline V gene, CDR1 is DFQATT and CDR2 is SNEGSKA (reference sequence). The V end lost 8 bases, the J end lost 2 bases, and 13 bases lay between the germline ends. This CDR3 has 13 residues. The CDR3 DNA follows: TGCAGTACCGAGCCAAGACCCTACAATGAGCAGTTCTTC. Its translation: CSTEPRPYNEQFF.

The chain combines TRBV6-5 with TRBJ2-3, with 7 positions matching TRBD1. Losses at the gene ends were 7 bases for V and 7 bases for J; bases not matched to a gene: 11. The CDR3 loop spans 14 amino acids. The germline CDR1 and CDR2 sequences are MNHEY and SVGAGI. The CDR3 DNA follows: TGTGCCAGCACCGAGACAGGGTTGAGACATACGCAGTATTTT. Its protein product is CASTETGLRHTQYF.

The chain links TRBV6-5 to TRBJ2-7; TRBD2 agrees at 9 bases. The germline gives CDR1 MNHEY, CDR2 SVGAGI. V dropped 4 bases and J dropped 0; count of bases not matched to a gene: 7. This CDR3 region has 16 residues. The CDR3 DNA is TGTGCCAGCAGTTCCTACGGACTAGCGCCCTCCTACGAGCAGTACTTC. Amino acid sequence: CASSSYGLAPSYEQYF.

The chain couples TRBV25-1 to TRBJ2-5; 10 bases align to TRBD1. CDR1 and CDR2 (germline): MGHDK, SYGVNS. Trimming removed 3 bases from V and 9 bases from J; junction bases left unmatched: 10. The CDR3 is made up of 15 amino acids. The CDR3, as DNA: TGTGCCAGCAGTGACGAGGGACAGGGGTGGTCGGCCCAGTACTTC. It specifies CASSDEGQGWSAQYF.

The rearrangement joins TRBV25-1 to TRBJ2-6; 8 positions match TRBD1. Trimming at V came to 4 bases and at J to 4 bases, leaving 9 bases not matched to a gene. The length of the CDR3 is 17 residues. Germline CDR1 and CDR2: MGHDK and SYGVNS. CDR3 in DNA: TGTGCCAGCAGTGCTCGGCAGGGGGCGGGAGGGGCCAACGTCCTGACTTTC. It codes for CASSARQGAGGANVLTF.

V gene TRBV5-5 combines with J gene TRBJ2-1; 9 bases agree with TRBD1. The CDR3 runs to 17 residues. Per the germline V gene, CDR1 is SGHKS and CDR2 is YYEKEE (reference sequence). V was clipped by 0 bases and J by 9 bases; unmatched bases: 13. CDR3 nucleotides: TGTGCCAGCAGCTTGGCGGGGACAGGGATTGTAGGTGGTGAGCAGTTCTTC. Translated: CASSLAGTGIVGGEQFF.

On this clonotype: A much larger clone is a single base away; this may be a read error. The V call is TRBV2, the J call TRBJ2-1, with TRBD1 matching over 7 bases. Germline V CDR1 and CDR2: SNHLY, FYNNEI. J lost 9 bases, V lost 3 bases, and 8 bases had no gene match. There are 14 residues in the CDR3. CDR3 residues: CASSDDRECGEQFF. CDR3 DNA: TGTGCCAGCAGTGACGACAGGGAGTGTGGTGAGCAGTTCTTC.

This clonotype was observed a few times. V is TRBV5-1 and J is TRBJ2-3; perhaps D is TRBD1 or TRBD2 (5 bases each). The CDR3 spans 14 residues. V gave up 3 bases and J gave up 6 bases, with 14 bases separating them. Germline assignment: CDR1 SGHRS and CDR2 YFSETQ. The CDR3 protein is CASSSWTGPDTQYF. DNA for the CDR3: TGCGCCAGCAGCTCCTGGACGGGACCGGATACGCAGTATTTT.

The chain joins TRBV5-1 to TRBJ2-3, with 10 bases that match TRBD2. Losses at the gene ends were 3 bases for V and 9 bases for J; bases not matched to a gene: 10. The CDR3 has 15 residues. Germline V gene data show CDR1 as SGHRS and CDR2 as YFSETQ. The CDR3: CASSSLSGGAGTQYF. CDR3 DNA: TGCGCCAGCAGCTCCTTAAGCGGGGGGGCCGGGACGCAGTATTTT.

The chain recombines TRBV5-1 with TRBJ1-2, with 8 bases fitting TRBD1. CDR1 and CDR2 (germline): SGHRS, YFSETQ. This CDR3 region has 13 residues. The V segment lost 4 bases and the J segment 4 bases; nucleotides outside the gene matches: 3. The CDR3, as DNA: TGCGCCAGCAGCCAGACAGGGGTCTATGGCTACACCTTC. It is translated as CASSQTGVYGYTF.

The genes are TRBV20-1 and TRBJ1-4; D uncertain. CDR3 length equals 13 residues. Germline CDR1 reads DFQATT; CDR2 reads SNEGSKA (reference sequence). The V and J ends lost 6 bases and 5 bases respectively, with 13 bases between them. Here the CDR3 DNA reads TGCAGTGCGGGGAACAACCCGAATGAAAAACTGTTTTTT. This translates into CSAGNNPNEKLFF.

The chain couples TRBV6-1 to TRBJ2-7, with 7 positions matching TRBD2. The J call may be in error: the DNA end matches TRBJ2-5 better. CDR3 length: 14 amino acids. CDR1 and CDR2 (germline): MNHNS, SASEGT. CDR3 DNA sequence: TGTGCCAGCACCCAGTGGGGGGGTCAAGAGACCCAGTACTTC. It codes for CASTQWGGQETQYF.

In this sample, this clonotype turned up a few times. The CDR3 bases are TGCAGCGCCCCTGGGGTGGTCGGGACCCAGTACTTC. Translated, it gives CSAPGVVGTQYF. This chain links TRBV29-1 with TRBJ2-5; D is ambiguous. The CDR3 has 12 residues. Trimming stripped 7 bases from V and 7 bases from J, with 16 bases between. Germline CDR1 reads SQVTM; CDR2 reads ANQGSEA.

This rearrangement joins TRBV6-5 to TRBJ2-7, with TRBD1 matching 7 bases. CDR3 length: 15 amino acids. Germline values: CDR1 MNHEY, CDR2 SVGAGI. The J segment lost 1 base and the V segment lost 5 bases, leaving 8 bases of the junction unmatched. Here the CDR3 reads CASSHRGQPSYEQYF. In DNA form, the CDR3 reads TGTGCCAGCAGTCACAGGGGACAACCATCCTACGAGCAGTACTTC.

The chain uses TRBV24-1 and TRBJ2-1; D is uncertain. This CDR3 has 12 amino acids. Germline CDR1 and CDR2: KGHDR and SFDVKD. V was shortened by 3 bases and J by 7 bases, with 6 bases between the two germline ends. CDR3 DNA sequence: TGTGCCACCAGTGATACCCTTAATGAGCAGTTCTTC. Translated: CATSDTLNEQFF.

This clonotype was counted a few times. V and J are TRBV2 and TRBJ2-3; 8 nucleotides agree with TRBD2. In germline, CDR1 is SNHLY, CDR2 FYNNEI. The V segment lost 5 bases and the J segment 1 base; nucleotides outside the gene matches: 5. This CDR3 is 15 amino acids long. CDR3 sequence reads: CASSLLTSGTDTQYF. In nucleotides, the CDR3 is TGTGCCAGCAGTTTATTGACTAGCGGCACAGATACGCAGTATTTT. The full variable domain, with the rest looked up from reference TRBV2 and TRBJ2-3, is EPEVTQTPSHQVTQMGQEVILRCVPISNHLYFYWYRQILGQKVEFLVSFYNNEISEKSEIFDDQFSVERPDGSNFTLKIRSTKLEDSAMYFCASSLLTSGTDTQYFGPGTRLTVL.

This clonotype showed up just once. J is TRBJ1-6 and V is TRBV5-1, with 9 bases aligning to TRBD1. There are 15 residues in the CDR3. The germline V gene encodes CDR1 SGHRS and CDR2 YFSETQ. V shed 0 bases, J shed 11 bases, and the junction held 6 bases outside the gene matches. The CDR3 reads CASSLVRTGATPLHF. The CDR3 nucleotides are TGCGCCAGCAGCTTGGTGAGGACAGGGGCCACACCCCTCCACTTT.